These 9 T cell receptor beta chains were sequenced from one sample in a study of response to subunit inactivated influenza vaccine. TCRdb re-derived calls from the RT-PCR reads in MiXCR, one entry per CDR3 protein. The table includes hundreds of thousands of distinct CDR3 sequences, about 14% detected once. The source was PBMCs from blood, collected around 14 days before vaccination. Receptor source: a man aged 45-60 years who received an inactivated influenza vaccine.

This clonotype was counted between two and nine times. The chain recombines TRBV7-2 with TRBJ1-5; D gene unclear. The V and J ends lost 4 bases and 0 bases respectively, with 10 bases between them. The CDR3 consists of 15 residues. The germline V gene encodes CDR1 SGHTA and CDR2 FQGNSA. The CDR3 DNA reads TGTGCCAGCAGCTCCGCAGGTAATAGCAATCAGCCCCAGCATTTT. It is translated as CASSSAGNSNQPQHF.

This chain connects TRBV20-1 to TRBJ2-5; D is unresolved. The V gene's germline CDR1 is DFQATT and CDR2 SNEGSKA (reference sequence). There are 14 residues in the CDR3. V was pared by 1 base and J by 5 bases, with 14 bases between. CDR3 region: CSARGRTARETQYF. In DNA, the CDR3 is TGCAGTGCTAGAGGAAGGACGGCCCGGGAGACCCAGTACTTC.

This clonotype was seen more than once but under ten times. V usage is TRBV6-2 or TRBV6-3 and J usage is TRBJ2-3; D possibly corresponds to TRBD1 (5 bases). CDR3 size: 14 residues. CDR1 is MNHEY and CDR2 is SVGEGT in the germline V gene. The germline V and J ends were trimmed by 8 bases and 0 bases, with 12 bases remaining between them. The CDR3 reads CASGALTSTDTQYF. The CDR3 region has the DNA TGTGCCAGCGGGGCCTTGACTAGCACAGATACGCAGTATTTT.

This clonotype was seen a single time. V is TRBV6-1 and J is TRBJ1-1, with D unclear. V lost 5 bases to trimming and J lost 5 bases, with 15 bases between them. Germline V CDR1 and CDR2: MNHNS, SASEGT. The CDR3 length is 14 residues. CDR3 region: CASSMDRGGTEAFF. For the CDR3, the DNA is TGTGCCAGCAGTATGGACCGGGGAGGGACTGAAGCTTTCTTT.

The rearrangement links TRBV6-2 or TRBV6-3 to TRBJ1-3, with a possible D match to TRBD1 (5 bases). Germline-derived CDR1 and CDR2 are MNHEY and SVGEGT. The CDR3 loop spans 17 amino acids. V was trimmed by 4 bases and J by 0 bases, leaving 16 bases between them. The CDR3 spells CASSSHSDKYSGNTIYF. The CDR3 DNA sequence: TGTGCCAGCAGTTCCCACTCGGACAAATACTCTGGAAACACCATATATTTT.

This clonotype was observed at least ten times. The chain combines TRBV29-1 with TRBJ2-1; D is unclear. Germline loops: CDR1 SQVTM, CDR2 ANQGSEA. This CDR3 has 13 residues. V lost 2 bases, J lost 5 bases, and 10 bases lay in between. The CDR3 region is CSVERWPDNEQFF. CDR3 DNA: TGCAGCGTTGAAAGGTGGCCTGACAATGAGCAGTTCTTC.

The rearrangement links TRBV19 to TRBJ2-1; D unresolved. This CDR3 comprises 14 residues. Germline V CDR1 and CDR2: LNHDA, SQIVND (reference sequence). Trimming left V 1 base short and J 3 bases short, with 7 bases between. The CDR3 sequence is CASSIGDGYNEQFF. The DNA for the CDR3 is TGTGCCAGTAGTATAGGCGACGGCTACAATGAGCAGTTCTTC.

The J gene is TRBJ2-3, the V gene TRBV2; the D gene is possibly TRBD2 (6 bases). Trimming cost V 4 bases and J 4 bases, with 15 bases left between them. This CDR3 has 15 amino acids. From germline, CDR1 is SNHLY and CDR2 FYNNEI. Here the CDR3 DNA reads TGTGCCAGCAGTGTTACGGGAGTTAGTGCAGATACGCAGTATTTT. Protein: CASSVTGVSADTQYF. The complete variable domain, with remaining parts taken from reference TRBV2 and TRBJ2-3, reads EPEVTQTPSHQVTQMGQEVILRCVPISNHLYFYWYRQILGQKVEFLVSFYNNEISEKSEIFDDQFSVERPDGSNFTLKIRSTKLEDSAMYFCASSVTGVSADTQYFGPGTRLTVL.

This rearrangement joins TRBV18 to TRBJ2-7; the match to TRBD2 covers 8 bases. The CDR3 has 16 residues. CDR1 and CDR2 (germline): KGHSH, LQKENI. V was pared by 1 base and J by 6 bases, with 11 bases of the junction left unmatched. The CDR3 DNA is TGTGCCAGCTCACCACTTCGCCAAGCGGGAGTTCGCGAGCAGTACTTC. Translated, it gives CASSPLRQAGVREQYF.